The entry that follows covers one T cell receptor (beta chain) sequence. The clone's antigen remains unknown. The sample holds no much larger clone one base away, and base qualities are not on file. Each collaborating institution followed its own protocols to collect whole blood in K2EDTA tubes. For TCRbeta analysis, collaborator samples were shipped as frozen whole blood, as isolated PBMCs, or as DNA extracted from either sample type. The sample originates from a study of blood T cell repertoires in COVID-19 (dated by TCRdb to the early 2020s). A note on the overall study: Samples covering the acute and convalescent phases of COVID-19 were provided by collaborators in the United States, Italy and Spain. The samples were drawn from the first 160 participants of the ongoing ImmuneRACE study and from 950 to 1,500 subjects provided by 6 global collaborators. The sample metadata nearly always contained a de-identified subject ID, COVID-19 status, age in years and sex. The repertoires were released in a freely available public database meant as a resource for research on the immune response to SARS-CoV-2. The material from the prospective study consisted of cDNA or gDNA derived from T cells, B-cell-depleted T cells, or PBMCs. Deeply sampled blood TCRbeta repertoires from subjects exposed to, actively infected with, or recovered from COVID-19 were included in the dataset. Where available, HLA class I and class II types were obtained from metadata supplied by the sample provider rather than from assay-based typing. Overall results and qualifications from the work: The amount of clinical and demographic metadata varied by source and participant and was provided uncurated.

CDR1 and CDR2 are drawn from the germline V gene: SGHTA, FQGNSA. The CDR3 goes from the cysteine to the phenylalanine over 15 residues. The entry retains the CDR3 DNA only, 45 bases that are in frame from base 1. V is cut back by 3 bases and J by 5 bases, with 7 bases in the junction unmatched. TCRbeta CDR3 regions were amplified from genomic DNA using the immunoSEQ Assay, a bias-controlled multiplex PCR. As for the original processing: The number of nucleated cells in each sample was estimated by amplification of reference gene primers within the assay. To quantify the absolute abundance of each unique TCRbeta CDR3 rearrangement, sequence reads were collapsed and filtered. For each sample, productive Simpson clonality was calculated as the square root of Simpson's diversity index across productive rearrangements. What TCRdb holds here is the immuneACCESS table cut down to in-frame rearrangements. Part of the clones is not present; checked against another copy, under half of the missing clones reflect an unresolved V gene, and the others are unexplained. The DNA gave D and trimming, while V, J and clone size come from that table. The sample table lists just under 150,000 clones, approximately 90% of them with a count of one. The leading ten clones occupy around 1.6% of the sample.

Sample: peripheral blood. This receptor chain uses TRBV7-2 and TRBJ2-7, with 10 central nucleotides matching TRBD1. The TCR sequence derives from a human donor in a cohort sampled during active COVID-19. The CDR3 region has the sequence CASSFLTGGIDEQYF. The sequenced DNA is TGTGCCAGCAGCTTTCTGACAGGGGGCATCGACGAGCAGTACTTC.